This T cell receptor (beta chain) comes out of a study of Ad26.COV2.S vaccination and SARS-CoV-2 variants. Profiled with immunoSEQ multiplex PCR; TCRdb holds only in-frame clones, not every one. The data contain 350,000 to 450,000 clones, about 91% of them singletons. Germline CDR1 and CDR2: SGHTS and YDEGEE. CDR3 size: 14 residues. Trimming removed 1 base at V and 8 bases at J, with 12 bases between. The treatment is: roughly 20 received Ad26.COV2.S at low or high dose, single or two shots; 5 received placebo; per-sample allocation not given. Sampling occurred on day 63 after the first vaccine or placebo injection. Boston hosted the donor, who was an adult aged 18-55 years. Wuhan-strain spike was delivered by a replication-incompetent Ad26 vector.

The sample consisted of peripheral blood, taken in a trial of Ad26.COV2.S vaccine versus placebo. The rearrangement uses TRBV5-8 and TRBJ1-4; D is undetermined. This receptor was taken from a person aged 18-65 years who received the Ad26.COV2.S COVID-19 vaccine or a placebo. CDR3 loop: CASSLKGLGEKLFF. The CDR3 nucleotides read TGTGCCAGCAGCTTGAAAGGGTTGGGCGAAAAACTGTTTTTT.